The rows below give T cell receptor beta chains drawn from one sample of a study of read filtering for tumor transcriptome and immune sequencing. MiXCR, run by TCRdb on the reads, gives a single entry per CDR3 protein. The table has roughly 130,000 distinct CDR3 sequences, 10% to 15% seen once. Sequencing input: a population of CD138-negative cells sorted from bone marrow. The receptors were sampled from a donor at least 40 years old with multiple myeloma. Both conserved end residues are part of each CDR3. D genes are given only for firm matches. Only some rows state a clone size, as once, few, many or a class for expanded clones.

len: 18
v_gene: TRBV4-1
d_gene: TRBD1
j_gene: TRBJ2-5
abundance: few
CDR3aa: CASTPGTGGQVADETQYF
CDR3nt: TGCGCCAGCACCCCTGGGACAGGGGGCCAGGTGGCTGACGAGACCCAGTACTTC

len: 12
v_gene: TRBV7-2
d_gene: -
j_gene: TRBJ1-5
abundance: many
CDR3aa: CASSSGNQPQHF
CDR3nt: TGTGCCAGCAGCTCAGGGAATCAGCCCCAGCATTTT

len: 15
v_gene: TRBV12-3/TRBV12-4
d_gene: TRBD1
j_gene: TRBJ2-1
abundance: many
CDR3aa: CASSFQGAVGSEQFF
CDR3nt: TGTGCCAGCAGTTTTCAGGGGGCCGTTGGGAGTGAGCAGTTCTTC

len: 16
v_gene: TRBV4-1
d_gene: -
j_gene: TRBJ1-5
abundance: many
CDR3aa: CASSQEFMESNQPQHF
CDR3nt: TGCGCCAGCAGCCAAGAATTTATGGAGAGCAATCAGCCCCAGCATTTT

len: 15
v_gene: TRBV5-6
d_gene: -
j_gene: TRBJ2-6
abundance: few
CDR3aa: CASSLNSLRANVLTF
CDR3nt: TGTGCCAGCAGCTTAAACAGCCTCCGGGCCAACGTCCTGACTTTC

len: 12
v_gene: TRBV20-1
d_gene: -
j_gene: TRBJ2-5
abundance: many
CDR3aa: CSAPGVLVTQYF
CDR3nt: TGCAGTGCCCCAGGGGTGTTGGTGACCCAGTACTTC

len: 16
v_gene: TRBV5-1
d_gene: -
j_gene: TRBJ1-4
abundance: -
CDR3aa: CASSLVGHLLDEKLFF
CDR3nt: TGCGCCAGCAGCTTGGTAGGCCACCTCCTGGATGAAAAACTGTTTTTT

len: 15
v_gene: TRBV7-2
d_gene: -
j_gene: TRBJ2-7
abundance: many
CDR3aa: CASSMGPTLGREQYF
CDR3nt: TGTGCCAGCAGCATGGGACCAACCTTGGGCCGCGAGCAGTACTTC

len: 17
v_gene: TRBV18
d_gene: -
j_gene: TRBJ1-1
abundance: many
CDR3aa: CASSPLDRGVLNTEAFF
CDR3nt: TGTGCCAGCTCACCACTGGATAGGGGGGTCCTGAACACTGAAGCTTTCTTT

len: 13
v_gene: TRBV5-1
d_gene: -
j_gene: TRBJ2-1
abundance: many
CDR3aa: CASSLGSVDEQFF
CDR3nt: TGCGCCAGCAGCTTGGGGAGTGTGGATGAGCAGTTCTTC

len: 13
v_gene: TRBV20-1
d_gene: TRBD1
j_gene: TRBJ1-1
abundance: many
CDR3aa: CSARGQGAREAFF
CDR3nt: TGCAGTGCTAGGGGTCAGGGGGCCCGGGAAGCTTTCTTT

len: 18
v_gene: TRBV25-1
d_gene: TRBD1
j_gene: TRBJ1-5
abundance: -
CDR3aa: CASSEQGGTPYSSQPQHF
CDR3nt: TGTGCCAGCAGTGAACAGGGGGGGACGCCTTATAGCAGTCAGCCCCAGCATTTT

len: 16
v_gene: TRBV20-1
d_gene: TRBD1
j_gene: TRBJ2-4
abundance: many
CDR3aa: CSASSGQGLAKNIQYF
CDR3nt: TGCAGTGCTAGTTCAGGACAGGGGCTAGCCAAAAACATTCAGTACTTC

len: 14
v_gene: TRBV7-9
d_gene: TRBD2
j_gene: TRBJ2-5
abundance: once
CDR3aa: CASSLLAGKKTQYF
CDR3nt: TGTGCCAGCAGCTTACTAGCGGGGAAGAAGACCCAGTACTTC

len: 13
v_gene: TRBV19
d_gene: -
j_gene: TRBJ2-5
abundance: -
CDR3aa: CASSADRQETQYF
CDR3nt: TGTGCCAGTAGTGCCGACAGACAAGAGACCCAGTACTTC

len: 14
v_gene: TRBV12-3/TRBV12-4
d_gene: -
j_gene: TRBJ2-1
abundance: -
CDR3aa: CASSLVGGQGGQFF
CDR3nt: TGTGCCAGCAGTTTAGTCGGGGGGCAGGGCGGGCAGTTCTTC

len: 15
v_gene: TRBV5-4
d_gene: -
j_gene: TRBJ2-7
abundance: -
CDR3aa: CASSLRLGWSYEQYF
CDR3nt: TGTGCCAGCAGCCTGAGACTCGGATGGTCCTACGAGCAGTACTTC

len: 15
v_gene: TRBV5-1
d_gene: TRBD1
j_gene: TRBJ2-2
abundance: -
CDR3aa: CASSSQGANTGELFF
CDR3nt: TGCGCCAGCAGCTCACAGGGGGCGAACACCGGGGAGCTGTTTTTT

len: 14
v_gene: TRBV7-9
d_gene: -
j_gene: TRBJ2-5
abundance: few
CDR3aa: CASSLDGSQETQYF
CDR3nt: TGTGCCAGCAGCCTAGACGGGAGCCAAGAGACCCAGTACTTC

len: 16
v_gene: TRBV12-3/TRBV12-4
d_gene: TRBD2
j_gene: TRBJ2-1
abundance: many
CDR3aa: CASSKAGTSRFNEQFF
CDR3nt: TGTGCCAGCAGCAAAGCCGGGACTAGCAGATTCAATGAGCAGTTCTTC

len: 13
v_gene: TRBV6-2/TRBV6-3
d_gene: TRBD1
j_gene: TRBJ1-2
abundance: many
CDR3aa: CASTDRGSIGYTF
CDR3nt: TGTGCCAGCACGGACAGGGGTTCGATCGGCTACACCTTC

len: 14
v_gene: TRBV6-5
d_gene: TRBD1
j_gene: TRBJ2-7
abundance: many
CDR3aa: CASSPGDRRYEQYF
CDR3nt: TGTGCCAGCAGTCCCGGGGACAGACGCTACGAGCAGTACTTC

len: 15
v_gene: TRBV20-1
d_gene: TRBD1
j_gene: TRBJ1-1
abundance: many
CDR3aa: CSARSSGTGNTEAFF
CDR3nt: TGCAGTGCTAGGTCCTCCGGGACAGGGAACACTGAAGCTTTCTTT

len: 17
v_gene: TRBV14
d_gene: -
j_gene: TRBJ1-6
abundance: many
CDR3aa: CASSLGQTGSYNSPLHF
CDR3nt: TGTGCCAGCAGCCTAGGACAGACCGGCTCCTATAATTCACCCCTCCACTTT

len: 15
v_gene: TRBV7-2
d_gene: -
j_gene: TRBJ2-5
abundance: many
CDR3aa: CASSSRLPRGETQYF
CDR3nt: TGTGCCAGCAGCTCCCGCCTTCCCCGGGGGGAGACCCAGTACTTC

len: 13
v_gene: TRBV29-1
d_gene: -
j_gene: TRBJ1-5
abundance: -
CDR3aa: CSVIGDANQPQHF
CDR3nt: TGCAGCGTTATAGGGGACGCCAATCAGCCCCAGCATTTT

len: 15
v_gene: TRBV6-5
d_gene: -
j_gene: TRBJ2-1
abundance: few
CDR3aa: CASRRRGSSYNEQFF
CDR3nt: TGTGCCAGCCGAAGACGGGGAAGCTCCTACAATGAGCAGTTCTTC

len: 12
v_gene: TRBV24-1
d_gene: -
j_gene: TRBJ2-3
abundance: many
CDR3aa: CATSGYTDTQYF
CDR3nt: TGTGCCACCAGCGGCTACACAGATACGCAGTATTTT

len: 14
v_gene: TRBV30
d_gene: -
j_gene: TRBJ1-5
abundance: many
CDR3aa: CAWSALNSNQPQHF
CDR3nt: TGTGCCTGGAGTGCCCTTAATAGCAATCAGCCCCAGCATTTT

len: 15
v_gene: TRBV6-5
d_gene: -
j_gene: TRBJ1-1
abundance: many
CDR3aa: CASTNPRGAVTEAFF
CDR3nt: TGTGCCAGCACCAACCCTCGGGGGGCGGTAACTGAAGCTTTCTTT

len: 15
v_gene: TRBV15
d_gene: -
j_gene: TRBJ2-7
abundance: many
CDR3aa: CATSYAFRGNYEQYF
CDR3nt: TGTGCCACCAGCTACGCATTCCGGGGAAACTACGAGCAGTACTTC

len: 14
v_gene: TRBV6-1
d_gene: -
j_gene: TRBJ1-1
abundance: -
CDR3aa: CASSERQGVAEAFF
CDR3nt: TGTGCCAGCAGTGAACGACAAGGGGTTGCTGAAGCTTTCTTT

len: 12
v_gene: TRBV12-3/TRBV12-4
d_gene: -
j_gene: TRBJ2-1
abundance: many
CDR3aa: CASSRTYSEQFF
CDR3nt: TGTGCCAGCAGCCGAACGTACAGTGAGCAGTTCTTC

len: 15
v_gene: TRBV7-8
d_gene: TRBD1
j_gene: TRBJ2-7
abundance: -
CDR3aa: CASSPRTGSVGEQYF
CDR3nt: TGTGCCAGCAGCCCAAGGACAGGGTCGGTGGGCGAGCAGTACTTC

len: 15
v_gene: TRBV7-9
d_gene: TRBD2
j_gene: TRBJ2-1
abundance: many
CDR3aa: CASSELAGGPNEQFF
CDR3nt: TGTGCCAGCAGCGAGCTGGCGGGGGGGCCCAATGAGCAGTTCTTC

len: 14
v_gene: TRBV5-1
d_gene: -
j_gene: TRBJ2-2
abundance: many
CDR3aa: CASSAREMGGELFF
CDR3nt: TGCGCCAGCAGCGCCCGGGAAATGGGCGGGGAGCTGTTTTTT

len: 13
v_gene: TRBV29-1
d_gene: -
j_gene: TRBJ1-1
abundance: many
CDR3aa: CSVSSSMNTEAFF
CDR3nt: TGCAGCGTTTCCTCCTCCATGAACACTGAAGCTTTCTTT

len: 13
v_gene: TRBV2
d_gene: -
j_gene: TRBJ2-2
abundance: -
CDR3aa: CASNRINTGELFF
CDR3nt: TGTGCCAGCAACAGAATAAACACCGGGGAGCTGTTTTTT

len: 14
v_gene: TRBV29-1
d_gene: -
j_gene: TRBJ1-5
abundance: many
CDR3aa: CSVAGGADNQPQHF
CDR3nt: TGCAGCGTCGCCGGGGGGGCCGACAATCAGCCCCAGCATTTT

len: 15
v_gene: TRBV28
d_gene: -
j_gene: TRBJ1-1
abundance: many
CDR3aa: CASGVSRGGGTEAFF
CDR3nt: TGTGCCAGTGGAGTATCGAGGGGCGGGGGCACTGAAGCTTTCTTT

len: 17
v_gene: TRBV11-2
d_gene: TRBD2
j_gene: TRBJ2-7
abundance: few
CDR3aa: CASSPLAGEPRSYEQYF
CDR3nt: TGTGCCAGCAGCCCACTAGCGGGGGAGCCTCGCTCCTACGAGCAGTACTTC

len: 17
v_gene: TRBV20-1
d_gene: TRBD1
j_gene: TRBJ2-2
abundance: many
CDR3aa: CSAPAGGAAGSTGELFF
CDR3nt: TGCAGTGCCCCGGCAGGGGGCGCGGCGGGGAGCACCGGGGAGCTGTTTTTT

len: 15
v_gene: TRBV27
d_gene: -
j_gene: TRBJ2-3
abundance: many
CDR3aa: CASSLWGQPTDTQYF
CDR3nt: TGTGCCAGCAGTTTATGGGGGCAACCCACAGATACGCAGTATTTT

len: 14
v_gene: TRBV19
d_gene: TRBD2
j_gene: TRBJ2-1
abundance: few
CDR3aa: CASAPAGGTNEQFF
CDR3nt: TGTGCCAGTGCCCCAGCGGGGGGGACCAATGAGCAGTTCTTC

len: 15
v_gene: TRBV20-1
d_gene: TRBD2
j_gene: TRBJ2-1
abundance: many
CDR3aa: CSARLSGGEVDEQFF
CDR3nt: TGCAGTGCTAGACTCAGCGGGGGGGAGGTCGATGAGCAGTTCTTC

len: 12
v_gene: TRBV20-1
d_gene: -
j_gene: TRBJ2-3
abundance: -
CDR3aa: CSAREPTDTQYF
CDR3nt: TGCAGTGCAAGGGAGCCCACAGATACGCAGTATTTT

len: 13
v_gene: TRBV7-2
d_gene: -
j_gene: TRBJ2-2
abundance: many
CDR3aa: CASSLDNTGELFF
CDR3nt: TGTGCCAGCAGCTTAGATAACACCGGGGAGCTGTTTTTT

len: 16
v_gene: TRBV7-8
d_gene: TRBD1
j_gene: TRBJ1-1
abundance: many
CDR3aa: CASSPQQGAWNTEAFF
CDR3nt: TGTGCCAGCAGCCCGCAACAGGGGGCTTGGAACACTGAAGCTTTCTTT

len: 15
v_gene: TRBV7-2
d_gene: -
j_gene: TRBJ2-1
abundance: many
CDR3aa: CASSPRQFPYNEQFF
CDR3nt: TGTGCCAGCAGCCCCCGACAGTTCCCCTACAATGAGCAGTTCTTC

len: 13
v_gene: TRBV2
d_gene: -
j_gene: TRBJ2-5
abundance: few
CDR3aa: CASSVWGEETQYF
CDR3nt: TGTGCCAGCAGTGTTTGGGGAGAAGAGACCCAGTACTTC